One and the same sample provided the 8 T cell receptor beta chains below, sequenced in a study of T cell changes during pregnancy in multiple sclerosis. The repertoire was sequenced with immunoSEQ multiplex PCR; TCRdb's copy has only in-frame clones and lacks some. The sample records around 85,000 clones, 91% being singletons. Sequenced here: PBMCs, sampled in the first trimester of pregnancy. These TCRs come from a female donor in good health, serving as a control in a pregnancy study. Some clones in this sample may be carry-over from other donors' samples.

The chain links TRBV6-1 to TRBJ1-4; weak D call: TRBD1 (5 bases). CDR3 length: 14 residues. CDR1 and CDR2 from the germline V gene are MNHNS and SASEGT. V lost 10 bases and J 0 bases, leaving 12 bases between the germline ends. The CDR3 here is CATPTDATNEKLFF. The CDR3 nucleotides read TGTGCCACTCCGACAGACGCAACTAATGAAAAACTGTTTTTT.

This clone was seen a single time. The chain is built from TRBV6-5 and TRBJ2-7; the D gene is possibly TRBD2 (5 bases). CDR1 and CDR2 (germline): MNHEY, SVGAGI. V shed 4 bases and J shed 9 bases, with 19 bases lying between them. The CDR3 is 14 amino acids. CDR3 bases: TGTGCCAGCAGTTCCTCGAGGTGGCCACGGGGGCAGTACTTC. Its translation: CASSSSRWPRGQYF.

The chain carries TRBV28 and TRBJ2-1; 8 bases map to TRBD2. CDR1 MDHEN and CDR2 SYDVKM come from the germline V gene. This CDR3 spans 12 amino acids. V gave up 4 bases and J gave up 13 bases; unmatched junction bases: 6. The CDR3 is CASSSIAGQQFF. The CDR3 coding sequence is TGTGCCAGCAGTTCAATAGCGGGGCAACAGTTCTTC.

This clone is classed as medium-sized. This sequence joins TRBV27 and TRBJ1-1, with 9 positions matching TRBD1. J was trimmed by 6 bases and V by 6 bases; bases with no gene match: 2. The CDR3 is made up of 12 amino acids. Germline CDR1 and CDR2: MNHEY and SMNVEV (reference sequence). The CDR3 protein is CASSTGGPEAFF. The CDR3 DNA reads TGTGCCAGCAGCACAGGGGGCCCTGAAGCTTTCTTT.

V is TRBV29-1 and J is TRBJ1-2; 8 nucleotides agree with TRBD1. CDR3 length equals 12 residues. The germline gives CDR1 SQVTM, CDR2 ANQGSEA. V dropped 6 bases and J dropped 4; count of bases not matched to a gene: 4. The CDR3 loop is CSVGDRTYGYTF. CDR3 DNA sequence: TGCAGCGTCGGGGACAGGACCTATGGCTACACCTTC.

The chain joins TRBV4-3 to TRBJ2-5; the D is unclear. Trimming pared 0 bases from V and 0 bases from J, leaving 8 bases between. The CDR3 spans 15 residues. Looked up from germline, CDR1 is LGHNA and CDR2 is YSLEER. For the CDR3, the DNA is TGCGCCAGCAGCCAAGATATTGGCAACCAAGAGACCCAGTACTTC. It codes for CASSQDIGNQETQYF.

The V and J genes are TRBV19 and TRBJ2-7; D possibly corresponds to TRBD2 (5 bases). The CDR3 has 12 amino acids. V was shortened by 8 bases and J by 6 bases, with 14 bases between the two germline ends. Germline V gives CDR1 LNHDA, CDR2 SQIVND (reference sequence). CDR3 loop: CASSGMGSEQYF. Written as DNA, the CDR3 is TGTGCCAGTTCCGGGATGGGATCCGAGCAGTACTTC.

The CDR3, as DNA: TGTGCCAGCAGTAATAGCGGGAAAGGAAAAGAGACCCAGTACTTC. Its protein product is CASSNSGKGKETQYF. The chain is built from TRBV6-6 and TRBJ2-5; the match to TRBD2 covers 8 bases. The V segment lost 5 bases and the J segment 3 bases; nucleotides outside the gene matches: 8. The CDR3 has 15 residues. The germline CDR1 and CDR2 sequences are MNHNY and SVGAGI (reference sequence).